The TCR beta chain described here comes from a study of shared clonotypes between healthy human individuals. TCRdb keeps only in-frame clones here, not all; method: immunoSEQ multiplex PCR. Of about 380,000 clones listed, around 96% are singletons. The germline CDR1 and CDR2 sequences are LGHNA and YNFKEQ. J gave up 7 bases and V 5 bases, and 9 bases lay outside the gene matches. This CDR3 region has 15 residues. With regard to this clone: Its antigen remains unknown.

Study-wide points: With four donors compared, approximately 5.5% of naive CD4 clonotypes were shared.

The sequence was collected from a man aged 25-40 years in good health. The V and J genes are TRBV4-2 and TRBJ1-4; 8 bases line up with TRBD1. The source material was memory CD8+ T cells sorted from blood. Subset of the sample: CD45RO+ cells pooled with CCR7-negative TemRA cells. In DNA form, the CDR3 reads TGTGCCAGCAGCAATCCAGGGGGCTCAGGTGAAAAACTGTTTTTT. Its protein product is CASSNPGGSGEKLFF.